The 31 T cell receptor beta chains reported below all come from one sample, sequenced in a study of blood T cells in healthy people across ages. With a J-beta primer mix and a sample-barcoded 5' primer, a second PCR ran roughly 6 to 11 cycles. TCRdb analysed the 5' RACE reads with MiXCR anew, one entry per CDR3 protein. The profile shows 700,000 to 950,000 distinct CDR3 sequences, 40% to 45% of them singletons. The sequenced sample consisted of blood. The receptors originated from a woman aged 55-69 years in good health.

For the CDR3, the DNA is TGTGCTAGTGGTCGAGACTACTACGGGCAGTACTTC. Translated: CASGRDYYGQYF. The V and J genes are TRBV12-5 and TRBJ2-4; D possibly corresponds to TRBD2 (5 bases). V was cut by 5 bases and J by 13 bases, with 15 bases left in between. The germline V gene encodes CDR1 LGHNT and CDR2 FRNRAP. There are 12 residues in the CDR3.

V and J are TRBV13 and TRBJ1-6, with D possibly matching TRBD1 (6 bases). Germline lookup yields CDR1 PRHDT and CDR2 FYEKMQ (reference sequence). CDR3 length: 13 amino acids. The V and J ends lost 4 bases and 10 bases respectively, with 11 bases between them. Written as DNA, the CDR3 is TGTGCCAGCAGCTCCAGGGGTAGATCACCCCTCCACTTT. Its translation is CASSSRGRSPLHF.

This clonotype was counted only a few times. The DNA for the CDR3 is TGTGCCAGCAGCCAATCCGACTATGGCTACACCTTC. It translates to CASSQSDYGYTF. This chain connects TRBV3-1 to TRBJ1-2; D call uncertain. The CDR3 totals 12 residues. Trimming took off 2 bases at V and 3 bases at J, with 4 bases between the two ends. The V gene's germline CDR1 is LGHDT and CDR2 YNNKEL (reference sequence).

This clonotype was seen only a few times. This rearrangement joins TRBV20-1 to TRBJ2-3; D may be TRBD1 or TRBD2 (6 bases each). Germline CDR1 is DFQATT and CDR2 is SNEGSKA (reference sequence). Trimming took 5 bases from V and 0 from J, leaving 12 bases between them. The CDR3 runs to 14 residues. CDR3 in amino acids: CSAPGGASTDTQYF. CDR3 coding DNA: TGCAGTGCTCCCGGGGGCGCGAGCACAGATACGCAGTATTTT.

The rearrangement links TRBV7-2 to TRBJ1-4; 9 bases are shared with TRBD1. V dropped 5 bases and J dropped 6; count of bases not matched to a gene: 7. Germline-derived CDR1 and CDR2 are SGHTA and FQGNSA. The CDR3 is 15 residues long. The CDR3, as DNA: TGTACCAGCAGCCTGACAGGGGGTAGATATGAAAAACTGTTTTTT. It is translated as CTSSLTGGRYEKLFF.

This chain uses TRBV18 with TRBJ2-5; D is perhaps TRBD1 (6 bases). V shed 3 bases and J shed 4 bases, with 15 bases lying between them. The CDR3 runs to 15 residues. Germline loops: CDR1 KGHSH, CDR2 LQKENI. CDR3 sequence (DNA): TGTGCCAGCTCACCTAGGGACATCGGTGGAGAGACCCAGTACTTC. Protein: CASSPRDIGGETQYF. Full variable domain (outside the CDR3, taken from reference TRBV18 and TRBJ2-5): NAGVMQNPRHLVRRRGQEARLRCSPMKGHSHVYWYRQLPEEGLKFMVYLQKENIIDESGMPKERFSAEFPKEGPSILRIQQVVRGDSAAYFCASSPRDIGGETQYFGPGTRLLVL.

This clonotype has a handful of counts. This chain connects TRBV5-1 to TRBJ1-2; D might be TRBD1 (6 bases). Trimming left V 4 bases short and J 4 bases short, with 17 bases between. In germline, CDR1 is SGHRS, CDR2 YFSETQ. The CDR3 is 15 amino acids. The CDR3 region is CASSRGLGQLYGYTF. DNA for the CDR3: TGCGCCAGCAGCAGGGGCCTCGGACAGCTCTATGGCTACACCTTC.

Remarks on this clonotype: The conserved final phenylalanine or tryptophan is absent from the CDR3, which likely points to a read error. The DNA is omitted, as the CDR3 cannot be located on it reliably, and the CDR3 follows TCRdb's listing. V usage is TRBV30 and J usage is TRBJ2-5; the table names TRBD1, a call not compared with the DNA. From its first to its last residue, the CDR3 has 15 amino acids. The germline CDR1 and CDR2 sequences are GTSNPN and SVGIG (reference sequence). CDR3: CAWSVPLPGGYTFGS.

The V call is TRBV28, the J call TRBJ2-7; D may be TRBD2 (6 bases). CDR3 length: 16 amino acids. The V gene's germline CDR1 is MDHEN and CDR2 SYDVKM. V lost 4 bases and J lost 2, with 18 bases in between. The CDR3 nucleotides are TGTGCCAGCAGTTCCGTAAGTGTAGCGGCAACCTACGAGCAGTACTTC. This codes for CASSSVSVAATYEQYF.

V usage is TRBV29-1 and J usage is TRBJ2-1; a possible D gene is TRBD2 (7 bases). The CDR3 extends over 15 amino acids. V lost 3 bases and J 0 bases, leaving 12 bases between the germline ends. Looked up from germline, CDR1 is SQVTM and CDR2 is ANQGSEA. The CDR3 region is CSVEGGADSYNEQFF. DNA for the CDR3: TGCAGCGTTGAGGGGGGGGCGGACTCCTACAATGAGCAGTTCTTC.

The chain is built from TRBV27 and TRBJ2-4, with D perhaps given as TRBD1 or TRBD2 (5 bases each). From germline, CDR1 is MNHEY and CDR2 SMNVEV (reference sequence). V was clipped by 5 bases and J by 7 bases, with 15 bases between them. CDR3 length: 14 residues. The CDR3 reads CASSAGTGRNIQYF. CDR3 DNA sequence: TGTGCCAGCAGTGCCGGGACGGGCCGCAACATTCAGTACTTC.

The V and J genes are TRBV29-1 and TRBJ2-7; D may match TRBD1 or TRBD2 (6 bases each). Trimming removed 3 bases from V and 3 bases from J, with 15 bases in between. The germline V gene encodes CDR1 SQVTM and CDR2 ANQGSEA. The CDR3 spans 14 residues. CDR3 amino acids: CSVEGGRGVYEQYF. For the CDR3, the DNA is TGCAGCGTTGAGGGGGGCAGAGGGGTCTACGAGCAGTACTTC.

This clonotype was seen more than once but under ten times. The CDR3 sequence is CASSSWDTVFPFF. The CDR3 DNA follows: TGTGCCAGCAGCTCATGGGACACGGTATTTCCGTTTTTT. The chain employs TRBV7-9 and TRBJ1-4, with a possible D match to TRBD1 (6 bases). This CDR3 spans 13 amino acids. The ends were cut back, 4 bases at V and 16 bases at J, with 19 bases in the middle. CDR1 is SEHNR and CDR2 is FQNEAQ in the germline V gene (reference sequence).

The gene calls are TRBV2 and TRBJ2-7; D perhaps matches TRBD1 (6 bases). CDR1 and CDR2 from the germline V gene are SNHLY and FYNNEI. Trimming took 8 bases from V and 3 from J, leaving 14 bases between them. The CDR3 has 13 residues. The CDR3 coding sequence is TGTGCCAGCGGACGGACAGCTTACTACGAGCAGTACTTC. Encoded protein: CASGRTAYYEQYF.

The chain carries TRBV20-1 and TRBJ1-4, with D possibly TRBD1 on 5 matching bases. The germline CDR1 and CDR2 sequences are DFQATT and SNEGSKA (reference sequence). The CDR3 spans 13 residues. CDR3: CNAPGTENEKLFF. The CDR3 DNA is TGCAATGCCCCCGGGACTGAAAATGAAAAACTGTTTTTT.

The chain recombines TRBV4-3 with TRBJ2-5, with D perhaps TRBD2 (5 bases). The J call may not be correct, given that the DNA end is closer to TRBJ2-4. From germline, CDR1 is LGHNA and CDR2 YSLEER. There are 21 residues in the CDR3. The CDR3 loop reads CASSQDDSGLEWEMNGDIQYF. As DNA, the CDR3 is TGCGCCAGCAGCCAAGATGATTCCGGCCTTGAGTGGGAGATGAATGGTGACATTCAGTACTTC.

This clonotype was detected only a few times. The chain employs TRBV21-1 and TRBJ2-7; the DNA was not used to check the table's D call, TRBD1. TRBV21-1 is recorded as a pseudogene. The CDR3 is 17 amino acids. CDR3 sequence (DNA): TGTGCCAGCAGCAAAAAAAGGGGGACCGAGAGCTCCTACGAGCAGTACTTC. Protein product: CASSKKRGTESSYEQYF.

This clonotype turned up a few times. The J gene is TRBJ2-7, the V gene TRBV20-1; 7 nucleotides align to TRBD1. The CDR3 has 13 amino acids. Per the germline V gene, CDR1 is DFQATT and CDR2 is SNEGSKA (reference sequence). J gave up 6 bases and V 6 bases, and 11 bases lay outside the gene matches. CDR3 sequence (DNA): TGCAGTGCCCCGGCGACAGGGCGTCGCGAGCAGTACTTC. It codes for CSAPATGRREQYF.

Many counts were recorded for this clonotype. The chain couples TRBV20-1 to TRBJ1-1; 10 bases fit TRBD1. Trimming cost V 3 bases and J 3 bases; bases outside gene matches: 4. This CDR3 comprises 14 residues. Germline lookup yields CDR1 DFQATT and CDR2 SNEGSKA (reference sequence). CDR3 DNA sequence: TGCAGTGCTAGGGCCGGGACAGGGGACACTGAAGCTTTCTTT. Translation gives CSARAGTGDTEAFF.

In its sample, this clonotype was seen a few times. A much larger clone is a single base away; this may be a read error. The J gene is TRBJ2-1, the V gene TRBV29-1; TRBD1 is a possible D gene (6 bases). Trimming removed 3 bases from V and 0 bases from J, with 18 bases in between. Germline lookup yields CDR1 SQVTM and CDR2 ANQGSEA. The CDR3 length is 17 residues. Written as DNA, the CDR3 is TGCAGCGTTGAGGGGGCAGCACAGCGGCTCTCCTACAATGAGCAGTTCTTC. This encodes CSVEGAAQRLSYNEQFF.

This clonotype has a count of ten or more. The gene calls are TRBV7-9 and TRBJ2-7; D might be TRBD1 or TRBD2, each matching 5 bases. V was pared by 3 bases and J by 5 bases, with 11 bases between. The CDR3 is made up of 13 amino acids. The V gene's germline CDR1 is SEHNR and CDR2 FQNEAQ (reference sequence). As DNA, the CDR3 is TGTGCCAGCAGCTTCGGCAGGGACCACGAGCAGTACTTC. It yields the protein CASSFGRDHEQYF.

The chain links TRBV15 to TRBJ1-1; D gene ambiguous. CDR3 length equals 14 residues. Germline loops: CDR1 LNHNV, CDR2 YYDKDF (reference sequence). The V and J ends lost 1 base and 0 bases respectively, with 6 bases between them. CDR3 sequence reads: CATSRVLMNTEAFF. The CDR3 DNA is TGTGCCACCAGCAGAGTTCTCATGAACACTGAAGCTTTCTTT.

A note on this clonotype: This sequence may be a read error, since a much larger clone differs from it by one base. This chain links TRBV27 with TRBJ1-1, with D perhaps TRBD1 (6 bases). The CDR3 has 14 residues. Germline V gives CDR1 MNHEY, CDR2 SMNVEV (reference sequence). V dropped 3 bases and J dropped 7 bases, with 15 bases sitting between them. CDR3 nucleotides: TGTGCCAGCAGTTTGGGGGCCGGAGGCATTGAAGCTTTCTTT. Translated, it gives CASSLGAGGIEAFF.

The chain employs TRBV20-1 and TRBJ2-1; 9 nucleotides agree with TRBD2. V shed 7 bases, J shed 9 bases, and the junction held 10 bases outside the gene matches. The CDR3 consists of 13 residues. Germline CDR1 reads DFQATT; CDR2 reads SNEGSKA (reference sequence). The chain's CDR3 is CSVRGGALAEQFF. The CDR3 DNA follows: TGCAGTGTGCGGGGGGGGGCCTTGGCTGAGCAGTTCTTC.

This chain uses TRBV2 with TRBJ1-4; D is undetermined. CDR3 length: 10 residues. The V gene's germline CDR1 is SNHLY and CDR2 FYNNEI. V lost 8 bases and J 7 bases, leaving 5 bases between the germline ends. The CDR3 reads CASFFEKLFF. For the CDR3, the DNA is TGTGCCAGCTTTTTTGAAAAACTGTTTTTT.

This rearrangement joins TRBV5-1 to TRBJ2-7, with a tentative D call TRBD1 (5 bases). The length of the CDR3 is 14 residues. CDR1 is SGHRS and CDR2 is YFSETQ in the germline V gene. The V and J ends lost 4 bases and 0 bases respectively, with 11 bases between them. The CDR3 spells CASSPQVISYEQYF. CDR3 nucleotides: TGCGCCAGCAGCCCACAGGTAATCTCCTACGAGCAGTACTTC.

The rearrangement joins TRBV20-1 to TRBJ2-7; D gene ambiguous. The CDR3 runs to 11 residues. CDR1 DFQATT and CDR2 SNEGSKA come from the germline V gene (reference sequence). The CDR3 loop is CGPITSYEQYF. The CDR3 nucleotides read TGCGGGCCAATAACCTCCTACGAGCAGTACTTC.

The chain uses TRBV20-1 and TRBJ2-1; TRBD2 matches at 11 bases. CDR1 is DFQATT, CDR2 SNEGSKA, per germline (reference sequence). V gave up 8 bases and J gave up 7 bases; unmatched junction bases: 13. This CDR3 is built from 15 residues. CDR3 in amino acids: CSTTAGLAVLNEQFF. The CDR3 region has the DNA TGCAGTACTACCGCGGGACTAGCGGTTCTAAATGAGCAGTTCTTC.

As for this clonotype: This may be a read error: a much more frequent sequence differs by one nucleotide. The genes are TRBV12-3 or TRBV12-4 and TRBJ2-3; TRBD1 matches 7 bases. This CDR3 has 14 residues. V lost 6 bases to trimming and J lost 4 bases; unmatched junction nucleotides: 7. The CDR3 bases are TGTGCCAGCAGACTGAGAGGGGGCGCAGATACGCAGTATTTT. Its translation: CASRLRGGADTQYF.

This clonotype has more than one count but fewer than ten. The gene calls are TRBV7-2 and TRBJ1-4; 12 bases map to TRBD1. Germline-derived CDR1 and CDR2 are SGHTA and FQGNSA. The CDR3 length is 16 residues. V was clipped by 5 bases and J by 3 bases; unmatched bases: 4. The CDR3 loop reads CASSRGTGGPNEKLFF. CDR3 sequence (DNA): TGTGCCAGCAGCCGCGGGACAGGGGGCCCTAATGAAAAACTGTTTTTT.

The chain joins TRBV29-1 to TRBJ1-4; D gene uncertain. The germline V gene has CDR1 SQVTM and CDR2 ANQGSEA. V was cut by 6 bases and J by 0 bases, with 11 bases left in between. This CDR3 has 14 amino acids. This CDR3 reads CSVLGPATNEKLFF. DNA of the CDR3: TGCAGCGTCCTCGGGCCTGCAACTAATGAAAAACTGTTTTTT.